A single sample is the source of the 4 T cell receptor beta chains below, sequenced in a study of CD8 T cells in ankylosing spondylitis. TCRdb re-analysed the 5' RACE reads in MiXCR, keeping a single row per CDR3 protein. The data contain 100,000 to 150,000 distinct CDR3 sequences, about 6.5% of them singletons. Sequences were obtained from blood, either unsorted or a sorted T cell fraction (not recorded which). The receptors derive from a male donor with ankylosing spondylitis or in good health (not recorded which).

This clonotype was counted at least ten times. The chain combines TRBV20-1 with TRBJ1-4, with a possible D match to TRBD1 (6 bases). Per the germline V gene, CDR1 is DFQATT and CDR2 is SNEGSKA (reference sequence). The CDR3 is 12 residues long. V gave up 5 bases and J gave up 8 bases, with 12 bases separating them. CDR3 residues: CSAAGTTEKLFF. The CDR3 nucleotides are TGCAGTGCTGCCGGGACAACCGAAAAACTGTTTTTT.

The CDR3 DNA sequence: TGCAGTGCCACGACAGGGCGGAATTCACCCCTCCACTTT. This codes for CSATTGRNSPLHF. The chain couples TRBV20-1 to TRBJ1-6; 7 bases are shared with TRBD1. The CDR3 loop spans 13 amino acids. Looked up from germline, CDR1 is DFQATT and CDR2 is SNEGSKA (reference sequence). The V gene end was trimmed by 6 bases and the J gene end by 7 bases; junction bases not matched to a gene: 6.

Many counts were recorded for this clonotype. The chain recombines TRBV12-3 or TRBV12-4 with TRBJ2-5; D is unclear. Trimming pared 6 bases from V and 5 bases from J, leaving 10 bases between. This CDR3 contains 12 residues. The CDR3 is CASSPERETQYF. The CDR3 DNA follows: TGTGCCAGCAGCCCTGAGAGGGAGACCCAGTACTTC.

This clonotype appeared many times. V and J are TRBV20-1 and TRBJ1-5, with 9 bases identical to TRBD1. Germline CDR1 reads DFQATT; CDR2 reads SNEGSKA (reference sequence). V trimming: 1 base; J trimming: 4 bases; junction bases outside the gene matches: 5. This CDR3 is built from 15 residues. The CDR3 DNA sequence: TGCAGTGCTAGAGGATGGGGGACAGGGAATCAGCCCCAGCATTTT. This encodes CSARGWGTGNQPQHF.